This entry describes one T cell receptor beta chain. Its specificity is not known. This specimen comes from a study of cytomegalovirus exposure and HLA in healthy donors. Study-wide findings and caveats: For cytomegalovirus status, the classifier reportedly gave diagnoses with high specificity and sensitivity.

CDR1 and CDR2 from the germline V gene are SGHRS and YFSETQ. V lost 1 base to trimming and J lost 10 bases, with 17 bases between them. The CDR3 spans 14 residues. These donors, healthy bone marrow donors, were studied. The PCR contained 60 Vbeta and 13 Jbeta primers. Using immunoSEQ multiplex PCR, the repertoire was profiled, and TCRdb retains in-frame clones only, with some absent. This sample lists 150,000 to 200,000 clones; its ten largest clones have around 0.74%. This chain uses TRBV5-1 with TRBJ1-2; possibly TRBD1 for D (5 bases). The receptor comes from a boy aged 10-17 years in good health and CMV-seronegative. Sequenced: PBMCs. The CDR3 DNA follows: TGCGCCAGCAGCTTGATTGGGAGGGGTGGGTTCTACACCTTC. This codes for CASSLIGRGGFYTF.